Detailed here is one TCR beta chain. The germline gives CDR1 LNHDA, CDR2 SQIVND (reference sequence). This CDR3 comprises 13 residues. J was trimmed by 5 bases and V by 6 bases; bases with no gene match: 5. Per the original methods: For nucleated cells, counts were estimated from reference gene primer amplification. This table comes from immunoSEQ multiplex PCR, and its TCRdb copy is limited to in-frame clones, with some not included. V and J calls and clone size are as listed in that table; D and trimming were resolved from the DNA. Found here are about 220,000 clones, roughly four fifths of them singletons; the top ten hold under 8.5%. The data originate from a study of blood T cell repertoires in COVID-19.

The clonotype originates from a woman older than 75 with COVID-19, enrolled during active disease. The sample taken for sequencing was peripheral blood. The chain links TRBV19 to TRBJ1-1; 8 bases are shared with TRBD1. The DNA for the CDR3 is TGTGCCAGTAGCGGGGACAGGAGGACTGAAGCTTTCTTT. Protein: CASSGDRRTEAFF.